This T cell receptor (beta chain) was profiled in a study of blood T cell repertoires in COVID-19. Turning to the study itself: Both acute and convalescent COVID-19 samples were obtained from the United States, Italy and Spain.

The germline gives CDR1 LGHNA, CDR2 YNFKEQ. This CDR3 region has 17 residues. J lost 9 bases, V lost 0 bases, and 13 bases had no gene match. In the original analysis: Estimates of nucleated cell counts were drawn from the amplification of reference gene primers. Generated by immunoSEQ multiplex PCR, the TCRdb table keeps only in-frame clones and is missing some. The DNA gave D and trimming, while V, J and clone size come from that table. This table holds tens of thousands of clones, about 70% found once. Seattle cases were enrolled at active infection and followed longitudinally. The chain joins TRBV4-2 to TRBJ2-2, with 7 bases lining up with TRBD2. What was sequenced was peripheral blood. The sequence came from a man in his fifties or sixties with COVID-19, enrolled during active disease. CDR3 in amino acids: CASSQDLASGDNRELFF. The CDR3 nucleotides read TGTGCCAGCAGCCAAGATTTGGCTAGCGGAGACAACCGGGAGCTGTTTTTT.